This passage covers 27 T cell receptor beta chains from one sample sequenced in a study of tissue T cells after allogeneic stem cell transplantation. The assay was immunoSEQ multiplex PCR, and TCRdb's table has in-frame clones only and misses some. The data contain about 9,300 clones, about half of them singletons. Regarding time point: mouse harvest day 7 after allogeneic transplant. The graft held 10^6 splenic CD5+ T cells and 10^7 T-cell-depleted bone marrow cells. Material: gut tissue. These receptors all come from a female BALB/c mouse given C57BL/6 T cells with graft-versus-host disease after an allogeneic hematopoietic cell transplant.

Concerning this clone: Mouse gene names and germline throughout. The read comes to an end 1 residue before the CDR3 does, leaving the germline J gene to fill in the end. This rearrangement joins TRBV12-2 to TRBJ2-3; 9 nucleotides align to TRBD2. Germline V CDR1 and CDR2: SGHLS, HYDKME. CDR3 length: 16 amino acids. The V segment lost 0 bases and the J segment 0 bases; nucleotides outside the gene matches: 3. The CDR3 loop reads CASSLDWGGSAETLYF. The DNA read from the CDR3 is TGTGCCAGCTCTCTCGATTGGGGGGGCAGTGCAGAAACGCTGTAT.

This clone is medium-sized (0.01 to 0.1%) within its sample. The genes are named according to mouse. The CDR3 end lies 1 residue beyond the end of the read and is filled in from the germline J gene. The chain carries TRBV12-2 and TRBJ2-7; TRBD1 matches 12 bases. J was trimmed by 6 bases and V by 1 base; bases with no gene match: 3. This CDR3 spans 14 amino acids. CDR1 and CDR2 (germline): SGHLS, HYDKME. The chain's CDR3 is CASSLGTGGAEQYF. The DNA read from the CDR3 is TGTGCCAGCTCTCTTGGGACAGGGGGCGCTGAACAGTAC.

By proportion, this clone is medium-sized. Each gene name is a mouse one. The CDR3 end is not reached by the read, which stops 1 residue before it; the germline J gene fills it in. This chain connects TRBV2 to TRBJ1-3; D unresolved. This CDR3 has 16 amino acids. V was trimmed by 0 bases and J by 0 bases, leaving 9 bases between them. Germline V gene sequence: CDR1 LGHNA, CDR2 YSYQKL. CDR3: CASSQDEWDSGNTLYF. The CDR3 bases that were read are TGTGCCAGCAGCCAAGATGAGTGGGATTCTGGAAATACGCTCTAT.

Turning to this clone: Genes and germline are mouse. The missing CDR3 end, 1 residue past where the read stops, is filled in from the germline J gene. The chain carries TRBV3 and TRBJ2-3; 8 bases match TRBD1. Trimming took 5 bases from V and 1 from J; bases not matched to a gene: 2. CDR3 length equals 14 residues. CDR1 is SNHLY, CDR2 FYNGKV, per germline (reference sequence). The CDR3 bases that were read are TGTGCCAGCAGCCAGACAGGGGGTGCAGAAACGCTGTAT. Translation: CASSQTGGAETLY. In full, the CDR3 is CASSQTGGAETLYF.

A note on this clone: Gene names follow the mouse nomenclature. The read ends 1 residue before the CDR3 terminus; that terminus is restored from the germline J gene. J is TRBJ1-3 and V is TRBV5; the D gene is possibly TRBD1 (6 bases). CDR1 and CDR2 from the germline V gene are LGHNA and YNLKQL (reference sequence). This CDR3 contains 16 residues. V lost 0 bases, J lost 0 bases, and 9 bases lay in between. Incomplete CDR3 DNA: TGTGCCAGCAGCCAAGAGGGGGGCAATTCTGGAAATACGCTCTAT. Translating it yields CASSQEGGNSGNTLY. The whole CDR3 reads CASSQEGGNSGNTLYF.

As concerns this clone: Any gene name here is a mouse gene name. The read is 1 residue too short to cover the CDR3 end, so that end is filled in from the germline J gene. The chain is built from TRBV26 and TRBJ2-5; 7 bases match TRBD2. The CDR3 is made up of 14 amino acids. V shed 3 bases and J 1 base; nucleotides not matched to a gene: 1. Germline V gene sequence: CDR1 KGHPV, CDR2 FQNQEV (reference sequence). Partial CDR3 DNA: TGTGCCAGCAGTCTCCTGGGGGACCAAGACACCCAGTAC. Protein product: CASSLLGDQDTQY. The whole CDR3 region reads CASSLLGDQDTQYF.

This clone was detected once. These gene names are mouse names. Coverage ceases 1 residue before the CDR3 finishes, and the germline J gene fills in the end. The chain recombines TRBV4 with TRBJ2-4, with TRBD1 matching 8 bases. The CDR3 contains 13 residues. Unmatched junction bases numbered 2, after V lost 4 bases and J lost 5 bases. Germline V gene lookup returns CDR1 LGHDT and CDR2 YNNKQL (reference sequence). CDR3 DNA, as far as it was read: TGTGCCAGCAGCTGGACAGGGCGAAACACCTTGTAC. Its translation: CASSWTGRNTLY. The whole CDR3 protein reads CASSWTGRNTLYF.

With regard to this clone: Genes here carry mouse names. Read sequence stops 1 residue before the CDR3 end, and the germline J gene provides the missing end. The rearrangement uses TRBV3 and TRBJ2-1; no definite D call. The V and J ends lost 5 bases and 4 bases respectively, with 3 bases between them. The CDR3 totals 11 residues. CDR1 SNHLY and CDR2 FYNGKV come from the germline V gene (reference sequence). The sequenced part of the CDR3 DNA is TGTGCCAGCAGCCTGTATGCTGAGCAGTTC. Its protein is CASSLYAEQF. The CDR3 as a whole reads CASSLYAEQFF.

This clone was seen more than once but under ten times. Gene and germline names: mouse. With the read ending 1 residue before the CDR3 end, the germline J gene is used to fill in that end. The chain couples TRBV3 to TRBJ1-3; maybe TRBD1 (6 bases). The CDR3 has 14 amino acids. Per germline, CDR1 SNHLY and CDR2 FYNGKV (reference sequence). Trimming took 2 bases from V and 4 from J, leaving 9 bases between them. The covered CDR3 bases are TGTGCCAGCAGCTTAAAGGGGGTGGGAAATACGCTCTAT. Its protein product is CASSLKGVGNTLY. From start to end, the CDR3 is CASSLKGVGNTLYF. Full variable domain (missing parts from reference TRBV3 and TRBJ1-3): GPKVLQIPSHQIIDMGQMVTLNCDPVSNHLYFYWYKQILGQQMEFLVNFYNGKVMEKSKLFKDQFSVERPDGSYFTLKIQPTALEDSAVYFCASSLKGVGNTLYFGEGSRLIVV.

This clone came up once. Gene names are the mouse ones. The read ends 1 residue early relative to the CDR3; the germline J gene fills the gap. The rearrangement joins TRBV16 to TRBJ1-6; maybe TRBD1 (6 bases). TRBJ1-6 counts as an open reading frame of uncertain function. The CDR3 covers 13 residues. V gave up 6 bases and J gave up 5 bases, with 8 bases separating them. Germline values: CDR1 SGHSA, CDR2 FRNQAP. The sequenced CDR3 bases are TGTGCAAGCAGACGGACAGATAATTCGCCCCTCTAC. Its protein is CASRRTDNSPLY. From start to end, the CDR3 is CASRRTDNSPLYF.

In this sample, this clone turned up once. The gene names here belong to mouse. Read sequence stops 1 residue before the CDR3 end, and the germline J gene provides the missing end. This chain connects TRBV5 to TRBJ2-4; 11 bases match TRBD2. With 4 bases clipped from V and 2 bases from J, the junction kept 5 bases outside the gene matches. Germline CDR1 LGHNA, CDR2 YNLKQL (reference sequence). CDR3 length: 16 amino acids. CDR3 in amino acids: CASSPLGGRPQNTLYF. The CDR3 bases that were read are TGTGCCAGCAGCCCACTGGGGGGGCGCCCTCAAAACACCTTGTAC.

As concerns this clone: The germline and genes are mouse ones. The CDR3 end lies 1 residue beyond the end of the read and is filled in from the germline J gene. The chain carries TRBV12-1 and TRBJ2-1; 13 nucleotides agree with TRBD2. CDR1 and CDR2 (germline): SGHSN, HYEKVE. The CDR3 totals 17 residues. After removal of 2 bases from V and 1 base from J, the junction contained 4 bases not matched to a gene. CDR3 bases read: TGTGCCAGCTCTCCCCGGGACTGGGGGGGGAACTATGCTGAGCAGTTC. Translation gives CASSPRDWGGNYAEQF. In full, the CDR3 reads CASSPRDWGGNYAEQFF.

Points on this clone: Gene names refer to mouse genes. Read coverage stops 1 residue before the CDR3 terminus; the germline J gene supplies the remainder. The genes are TRBV23 and TRBJ2-7; the table calls TRBD2, which could not be checked here. Germline V CDR1 and CDR2: KGHTA, FQNQQP. This CDR3 is 14 amino acids long. CDR3 DNA (partial): TGCTCCAGCAGTCCGGACTGGGGGTCCTATGAACAGTAC. Protein product: CSSSPDWGSYEQY. The full CDR3 is CSSSPDWGSYEQYF.

With respect to this clone: Each gene name is a mouse one. The DNA ends 1 residue before the CDR3 does, and the rest of the CDR3 is filled in from the germline J gene. The J gene is TRBJ1-1, the V gene TRBV23; the table's D gene call, TRBD1, was not cross checked with the DNA. There are 12 residues in the CDR3. Germline-derived CDR1 and CDR2 are KGHTA and FQNQQP. The CDR3 sequence: CSSSQSGRAVFF. The part of the CDR3 DNA that was read is TGCTCCAGCAGTCAATCGGGCAGGGCAGTCTTC.

This clone has more than one count but fewer than ten. The gene symbols are mouse symbols. The read halts 1 residue ahead of the CDR3 end, with the missing end drawn from the germline J gene. This chain uses TRBV26 with TRBJ2-1, with D unclear. V lost 3 bases to trimming and J lost 0 bases, with 6 bases between them. Germline-derived CDR1 and CDR2 are KGHPV and FQNQEV (reference sequence). The length of the CDR3 is 14 residues. The sequenced part of the CDR3 DNA is TGTGCCAGCAGTCTCTCAGTTAACTATGCTGAGCAGTTC. Its protein is CASSLSVNYAEQF. The full-length CDR3 reads as CASSLSVNYAEQFF.

Only one count was recorded for this clone. Genes and germline are mouse. The CDR3 goes on 1 residue after the read ends, and that part is filled in from the germline J gene. The chain recombines TRBV12-1 with TRBJ1-5; TRBD1 aligns across 7 bases. Looked up from germline, CDR1 is SGHSN and CDR2 is HYEKVE. J was trimmed by 3 bases and V by 4 bases; bases with no gene match: 5. CDR3 size: 14 residues. The CDR3 here is CASSLQGTNQAPLF. The CDR3 DNA, read in part, is TGTGCCAGCTCCCTACAGGGGACCAACCAGGCTCCGCTT.

Of note for this clone: Gene names refer to mouse genes. Read data end 1 residue before the CDR3 end; the end is taken from the germline J gene. The chain has TRBV26 and TRBJ2-5, with 7 positions matching TRBD2. In germline, CDR1 is KGHPV, CDR2 FQNQEV (reference sequence). V trimming: 4 bases; J trimming: 5 bases; junction bases outside the gene matches: 9. CDR3 size: 15 residues. The CDR3 bases that were read are TGTGCCAGCAGTCCCACCCTGGGGGTCCGAGACACCCAGTAC. This gives the protein CASSPTLGVRDTQY. The entire CDR3 sequence reads CASSPTLGVRDTQYF.

This clone was counted between two and nine times. The gene names given are mouse names. The read is 1 residue too short to cover the CDR3 end, so that end is filled in from the germline J gene. The chain uses TRBV26 and TRBJ1-2; D may be TRBD1 (6 bases). Germline V gene data show CDR1 as KGHPV and CDR2 as FQNQEV (reference sequence). Trimming left V 6 bases short and J 3 bases short, with 11 bases between. The CDR3 totals 13 residues. The CDR3 loop is CASRYRVDSDYTF. The CDR3 DNA, read in part, is TGTGCCAGCAGATACAGGGTAGACTCCGACTACACC.

A remark on this clone: Gene names denote mouse genes. The read stops 1 residue short of the end of the CDR3; the missing end is completed from the germline J gene. The rearrangement joins TRBV13-1 to TRBJ1-6; TRBD1 is a possible D gene (6 bases). TRBJ1-6 is designated an ORF whose function remains uncertain. V lost 3 bases and J 5 bases, leaving 9 bases between the germline ends. The CDR3 is 14 residues long. CDR1 is NSHNY and CDR2 is SYGAGN in the germline V gene. The CDR3 protein is CASSVTGNNSPLYF. The CDR3 DNA, read in part, is TGTGCCAGCAGTGTCACAGGGAATAATTCGCCCCTCTAC.

With regard to this clone: Here the gene names and germline are mouse. The read stops 1 residue short of the end of the CDR3; the missing end is completed from the germline J gene. The rearrangement links TRBV12-1 to TRBJ2-5, with 11 bases fitting TRBD2. The germline V gene has CDR1 SGHSN and CDR2 HYEKVE. V gave up 1 base and J gave up 2 bases; unmatched junction bases: 4. The length of the CDR3 is 16 residues. The DNA read from the CDR3 is TGTGCCAGCTCTCTTCCGGGACTGGGGGTCCAAGACACCCAGTAC. Protein sequence: CASSLPGLGVQDTQY. The entire CDR3 is CASSLPGLGVQDTQYF.

As to this clone: All gene names here are mouse names. The CDR3 DNA, read in part, is TGTGCCAGCAGCCAACAGGGGGCAGGCACCGGGCAGCTCTAC. The encoded protein is CASSQQGAGTGQLY. The whole CDR3 sequence is CASSQQGAGTGQLYF. V gene TRBV5 combines with J gene TRBJ2-2, with 8 nucleotides matching TRBD1. From the germline J gene comes the end of the CDR3, since the read stops 1 residue before it. The J segment lost 4 bases and the V segment lost 2 bases, leaving 3 bases of the junction unmatched. There are 15 residues in the CDR3. Looked up from germline, CDR1 is LGHNA and CDR2 is YNLKQL (reference sequence).

Remarks on this clone: Genes and germline are mouse. Sequencing ends 1 residue short of the CDR3 end; the germline J gene provides the rest. This chain connects TRBV12-2 to TRBJ2-7; 12 positions match TRBD2. The CDR3 has 14 residues. Germline assignment: CDR1 SGHLS and CDR2 HYDKME. The V and J ends lost 4 bases and 4 bases, in that order; junction bases with no gene match: 4. The covered CDR3 bases are TGTGCCAGCTCACGGGACTGGGGGGTTTATGAACAGTAC. Protein: CASSRDWGVYEQY. The complete CDR3 protein is CASSRDWGVYEQYF.

Comments on this clone: Mouse gene names and germline throughout. The sequenced part of the CDR3 DNA is TGTGCCAGCAGTCCCTTCAGGAGCTCCTATGAACAGTAC. Translating it yields CASSPFRSSYEQY. The CDR3 reads in full as CASSPFRSSYEQYF. The chain recombines TRBV26 with TRBJ2-7; D gene unclear. The CDR3 extends 1 residue past the end of the read, so its final part is completed from the germline J gene. Germline V gene lookup returns CDR1 KGHPV and CDR2 FQNQEV (reference sequence). The CDR3 contains 14 residues. With 4 bases removed from V and 0 bases from J, the gap between germline ends came to 10 bases.

A few counts support this clone. Here the gene names and germline are mouse. The CDR3 end lies 1 residue beyond the end of the read and is filled in from the germline J gene. V is TRBV3 and J is TRBJ2-3, with D perhaps matching TRBD1 or TRBD2 (6 bases each). Trimming stripped 2 bases from V and 2 bases from J, with 11 bases between. CDR1 is SNHLY, CDR2 FYNGKV, per germline (reference sequence). This CDR3 has 15 amino acids. CDR3: CASSLRGQVAETLYF. The part of the CDR3 DNA that was read is TGTGCCAGCAGCTTACGGGGGCAGGTTGCAGAAACGCTGTAT.

A few counts support this clone. The genes and germline here are from mouse. From the germline J gene comes the end of the CDR3, since the read stops 1 residue before it. The chain combines TRBV23 with TRBJ2-4; the table calls TRBD1, which could not be checked here. The CDR3 is made up of 13 amino acids. Germline CDR1 and CDR2: KGHTA and FQNQQP. CDR3: CSSSRDSQNTLYF. The part of the CDR3 DNA that was read is TGCTCCAGCAGTAGGGACAGCCAAAACACCTTGTAC. Drawing the rest from reference TRBV23 and TRBJ2-4, the complete variable domain is DAAVTQKPRYLIKMKGQEAEMKCIPEKGHTAVFWYQQKQSKELKFLIYFQNQQPLDQIDMVKERFSAVCPSSSLCSLGIRTCEAEDSALYLCSSSRDSQNTLYFGAGTRLSVL.

For this clone: Gene names are the mouse ones. The read is 1 residue too short to cover the CDR3 end, so that end is filled in from the germline J gene. The chain joins TRBV13-2 to TRBJ2-7; D unresolved. CDR3 length: 12 residues. The V end was cut by 3 bases, the J end by 0 bases, with 4 bases between. The germline CDR1 and CDR2 sequences are NNHNN and SYGAGS (reference sequence). The DNA read from the CDR3 is TGTGCCAGCGGTGGCAGCTCCTATGAACAGTAC. Amino acids: CASGGSSYEQY. In full, the CDR3 is CASGGSSYEQYF.

A remark on this clone: Genes and germline come from the mouse. The read ends 1 residue shy of where the CDR3 ends; the end is completed using the germline J gene. This chain connects TRBV12-1 to TRBJ2-7; TRBD1 is a possible D gene (6 bases). Germline CDR1 and CDR2: SGHSN and HYEKVE. Trimming pared 2 bases from V and 4 bases from J, leaving 8 bases between. The CDR3 consists of 12 residues. CDR3 loop: CASSPQGYEQYF. The CDR3 bases that were read are TGTGCCAGCTCTCCGCAGGGGTATGAACAGTAC. Filled out from reference TRBV12-1 and TRBJ2-7, the complete variable domain reads DSGVVQSPRHIIKEKGGRSVLTCIPISGHSNVVWYQQTLGKELKFLIQHYEKVERDKGFLPSRFSVQQFDDYHSEMNMSALELEDSAMYFCASSPQGYEQYFGPGTRLTVL.